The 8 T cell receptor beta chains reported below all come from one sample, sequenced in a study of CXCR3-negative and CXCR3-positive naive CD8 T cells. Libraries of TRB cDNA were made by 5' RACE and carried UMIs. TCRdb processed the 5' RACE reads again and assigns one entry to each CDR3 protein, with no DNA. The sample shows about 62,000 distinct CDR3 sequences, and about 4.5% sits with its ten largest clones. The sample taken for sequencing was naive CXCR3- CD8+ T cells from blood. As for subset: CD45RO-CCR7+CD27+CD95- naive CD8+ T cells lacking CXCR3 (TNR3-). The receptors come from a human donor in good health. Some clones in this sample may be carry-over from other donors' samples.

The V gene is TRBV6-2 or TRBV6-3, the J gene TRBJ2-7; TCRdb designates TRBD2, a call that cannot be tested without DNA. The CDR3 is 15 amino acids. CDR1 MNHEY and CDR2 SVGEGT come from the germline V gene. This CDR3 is CASSGTNLGVDEQYF.

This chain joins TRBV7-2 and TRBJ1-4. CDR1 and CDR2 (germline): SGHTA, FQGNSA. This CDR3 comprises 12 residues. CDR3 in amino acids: CASSLYNEKLFF.

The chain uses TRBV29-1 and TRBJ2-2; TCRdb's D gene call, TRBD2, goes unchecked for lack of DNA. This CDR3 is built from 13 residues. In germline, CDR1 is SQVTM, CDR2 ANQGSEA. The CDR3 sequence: CTPGLLNTGELFF.

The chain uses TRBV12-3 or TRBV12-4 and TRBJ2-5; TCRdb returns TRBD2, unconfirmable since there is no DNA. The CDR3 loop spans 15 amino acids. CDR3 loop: CASSLRTSGQETQYF.

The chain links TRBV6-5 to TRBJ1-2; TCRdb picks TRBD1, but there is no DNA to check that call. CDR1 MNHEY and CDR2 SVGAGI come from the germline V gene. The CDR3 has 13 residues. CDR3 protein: CASSPREPRGYTF.

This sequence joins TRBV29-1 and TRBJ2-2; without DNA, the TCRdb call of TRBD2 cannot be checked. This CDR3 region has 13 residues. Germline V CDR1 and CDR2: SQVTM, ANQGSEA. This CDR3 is CSVALAGAGELFF.

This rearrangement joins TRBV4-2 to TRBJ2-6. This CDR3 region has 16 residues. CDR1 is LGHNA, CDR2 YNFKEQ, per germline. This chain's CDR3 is CASSQDGDSGANVLTF.

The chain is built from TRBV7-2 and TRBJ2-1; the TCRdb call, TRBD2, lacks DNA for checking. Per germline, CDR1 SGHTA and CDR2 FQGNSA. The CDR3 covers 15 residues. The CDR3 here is CASSDGTTMFNEQFF.